The present entry profiles one T cell receptor (beta chain) with its context. What it binds is unknown. The data originate from a study of T-cell memory formation after mild COVID-19. TCRdb re-called the 5' RACE reads through MiXCR, storing one row per CDR3 protein. Of some 600,000 distinct CDR3 sequences listed, roughly 17% are singletons. Germline CDR1 reads KGHSH; CDR2 reads LQKENI. The CDR3 consists of 12 residues. V lost 2 bases and J lost 3, with 4 bases in between. General study results and limits: Largely, contracting CD4+ clones fell within CM and EM, and contracting CD8+ clones within EMRA.

The rearrangement joins TRBV18 to TRBJ2-5; D unclear. The sequence came from an adult woman who had mild COVID-19 (a few samples of this study predate the infection). Cell type and time point are not known. The sequenced sample was PBMCs or a T cell subset sorted from them (not recorded which). CDR3 sequence: CASSPNKETQYF. CDR3 nucleotide sequence: TGTGCCAGCTCACCAAACAAAGAGACCCAGTACTTC.